This is a list of T cell receptor beta chains from one sample in a study of blood T cell repertoires in COVID-19. Measured with immunoSEQ multiplex PCR; TCRdb has only the in-frame clones, and not every one. The sample lists 140,000 to 150,000 clones; 70% to 90% were seen once. What was sequenced was peripheral blood. The receptors originated from an older woman with COVID-19, enrolled during active disease. CDR3s include the opening cysteine and the closing phenylalanine or tryptophan. A D gene is named only where the DNA matches it firmly. Clone size appears in some rows only: once, few, many, or a class for an expanded clone.

D gene	V gene	clone size	CDR3 length	J gene	CDR3 DNA	CDR3 protein
TRBD1	TRBV5-8	.	15	TRBJ2-7	TGTGCCAGCAGCCTATCACCGGGACAGCCCTACGAGCAGTACTTC	CASSLSPGQPYEQYF
TRBD2	TRBV20-1	.	15	TRBJ2-5	TGCAGTGCTAGTCCTGCGGGGGGATCCCAAGAGACCCAGTACTTC	CSASPAGGSQETQYF
TRBD2	TRBV5-1	.	17	TRBJ2-3	TGCGCCAGCAGCCCCGGACTAGCGGGAGCTAGCACAGATACGCAGTATTTT	CASSPGLAGASTDTQYF
.	TRBV5-1	few	13	TRBJ1-2	TGCGCCAGCAGCTTGGCGACAGGTGGAGGCTACACCTTC	CASSLATGGGYTF
TRBD1	TRBV9	.	16	TRBJ1-5	TGTGCCAGCAGCGCCGGGACAGGGGGAAACAATCAGCCCCAGCATTTT	CASSAGTGGNNQPQHF
.	TRBV19	.	13	TRBJ1-5	TGTGCCAGTAGTTTGGGGGCGGGCCAGCCCCAGCATTTT	CASSLGAGQPQHF
TRBD1	TRBV5-6	.	15	TRBJ1-2	TGTGCCAGCAGCCCGACCGGACAGGACCACTATGGCTACACCTTC	CASSPTGQDHYGYTF
.	TRBV6-6	once	13	TRBJ1-1	TGTGCCGGGGCGACCCCCCCTGGCACTGAAGCTTTCTTT	CAGATPPGTEAFF
TRBD1	TRBV5-5	.	15	TRBJ1-3	TGTGCCAGCAGCACAAGCTCAACAGGGGAAAACACCATATATTTT	CASSTSSTGENTIYF
.	TRBV11-3	.	17	TRBJ1-4	TGTGCCAGCAGCCCAAAAACCGGGCCGAGGGATAATGAAAAACTGTTTTTT	CASSPKTGPRDNEKLFF
.	TRBV9	.	15	TRBJ1-1	TGTGCCAGCAGCGTAGAAGGGACATTGAGCCCTGAAGCTTTCTTT	CASSVEGTLSPEAFF
TRBD2	TRBV18	.	16	TRBJ2-5	TGTGCCAGCTCACCACCCAGCGGGGGGACCGGAGAGACCCAGTACTTC	CASSPPSGGTGETQYF
.	TRBV5-4	.	12	TRBJ2-3	TGTGCCAGCAGCCAAAACACAGATACGCAGTATTTT	CASSQNTDTQYF
TRBD1	TRBV6-1	.	14	TRBJ2-5	TGTGCCAGCAGTGAAGCCTCAGGGGGAGAGACCCAGTACTTC	CASSEASGGETQYF
TRBD1	TRBV3-1/TRBV3-2	.	14	TRBJ1-2	TGTGCCAGCAGCCAACAAACAGGGGGCGGTGGCTACACCTTC	CASSQQTGGGGYTF
.	TRBV24-1	.	12	TRBJ1-3	TGTGCCACCAGTGGTCGGGGAAACACCATATATTTT	CATSGRGNTIYF
.	TRBV12-3/TRBV12-4	.	13	TRBJ1-2	TGTGCCAGCAGACCTGGACAAGGCTTATCCTACACCTTC	CASRPGQGLSYTF
TRBD2	TRBV7-3	.	18	TRBJ2-2	TGTGCCAGCAGCTCCACGCCGCTAGACGGGGGGACCACCGGGGAGCTGTTTTTT	CASSSTPLDGGTTGELFF
TRBD2	TRBV28	.	17	TRBJ2-3	TGTGCCAGCAGTTTAACGCGCCTAGCGGGGGACACAGATACGCAGTATTTT	CASSLTRLAGDTDTQYF
.	TRBV29-1	once	13	TRBJ1-1	TGCAGCGTTGATCTTGGCAAGAACACTGAAGCTTTCTTT	CSVDLGKNTEAFF
.	TRBV5-1	.	17	TRBJ2-6	TGCGCCAGCAGCTTGATAGAGCAACGCTCTGGGGCCAACGTCCTGACTTTC	CASSLIEQRSGANVLTF
TRBD2	TRBV12-5	.	17	TRBJ2-1	TGTGCTAGTGGTTTGGATACTAGCGGGGGGAGTTACAATGAGCAGTTCTTC	CASGLDTSGGSYNEQFF
TRBD1	TRBV6-5	.	16	TRBJ2-5	TGTGCCAGCAGTTTCTCATCGGGGACAGGGCGAGAGACCCAGTACTTC	CASSFSSGTGRETQYF
TRBD1	TRBV7-3	.	18	TRBJ2-2	TGTGCCAGCAGCTTACTCCCAGGGGGCATAACGAACACCGGGGAGCTGTTTTTT	CASSLLPGGITNTGELFF
.	TRBV5-4	.	14	TRBJ2-7	TGTGCCAGCAGCTTGGCTACCTTAAACTACGAGCAGTACTTC	CASSLATLNYEQYF
TRBD2	TRBV7-2	.	18	TRBJ2-6	TGTGCCAGCAGCCTAGGACTAGCGGGGGGCTCTGGGGCCAACGTCCTGACTTTC	CASSLGLAGGSGANVLTF